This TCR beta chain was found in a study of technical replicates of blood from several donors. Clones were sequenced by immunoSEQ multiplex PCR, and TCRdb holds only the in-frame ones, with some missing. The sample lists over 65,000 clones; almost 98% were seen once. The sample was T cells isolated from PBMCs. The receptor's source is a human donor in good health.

DNA for the CDR3: TGTGCCAGCAGCGGGGACAGGGGGACCCAGCATTTT. It is translated as CASSGDRGTQHF. The rearrangement links TRBV5-8 to TRBJ1-5, with TRBD1 identical over 11 bases. V was pared by 4 bases and J by 11 bases, with 2 bases of the junction left unmatched. The CDR3 has 12 residues. CDR1 is SGHTS and CDR2 is YDEGEE in the germline V gene.